One sample yielded the 13 T cell receptor beta chains listed below, sequenced in a study of blood T cell repertoires in COVID-19. Clones were read by immunoSEQ multiplex PCR, and TCRdb kept only the in-frame ones, dropping some. Of about 130,000 clones listed, 79% are singletons. The sequencing input was peripheral blood. These receptors all come from a woman in her 70s with COVID-19, enrolled during active disease.

The chain uses TRBV28 and TRBJ1-1; maybe TRBD1 (5 bases). Between the trimmed V and J ends, which lost 3 bases and 0 bases, there was a span of 8 bases. The CDR3 length is 14 residues. Germline-derived CDR1 and CDR2 are MDHEN and SYDVKM. As DNA, the CDR3 is TGTGCCAGCAGTTTTCGACAGCTGAACACTGAAGCTTTCTTT. This translates into CASSFRQLNTEAFF.

The J gene is TRBJ1-5, the V gene TRBV27; perhaps TRBD1 as D (6 bases). The CDR3 contains 13 residues. CDR1 and CDR2 (germline): MNHEY, SMNVEV (reference sequence). The CDR3 nucleotides are TGTGCGACAGGACAGAATAGCAATCAGCCCCAGCATTTT. Protein sequence: CATGQNSNQPQHF.

This clone was detected ten times or more. This rearrangement joins TRBV11-2 to TRBJ1-6, with 10 bases that match TRBD1. V lost 0 bases and J lost 7; bases outside the gene matches: 0. This CDR3 has 15 residues. Per germline, CDR1 SGHAT and CDR2 FQNNGV. CDR3 nucleotide sequence: TGTGCCAGCAGCTTAGAGACAGGGGGCAATTCACCCCTCCACTTT. Encoded protein: CASSLETGGNSPLHF.

The J gene is TRBJ2-5, the V gene TRBV5-1; unclear D gene. The V gene's germline CDR1 is SGHRS and CDR2 YFSETQ. V lost 7 bases to trimming and J lost 2 bases, with 12 bases between them. The CDR3 is made up of 13 amino acids. CDR3 loop: CASRPAGQETQYF. CDR3 DNA sequence: TGCGCCAGCCGACCAGCAGGTCAAGAGACCCAGTACTTC.

This rearrangement joins TRBV5-1 to TRBJ2-1; D unresolved. This CDR3 is built from 15 residues. V was clipped by 0 bases and J by 0 bases, with 7 bases between them. Germline V gene sequence: CDR1 SGHRS, CDR2 YFSETQ. The CDR3 loop is CASSLAVSSYNEQFF. Here the CDR3 DNA reads TGCGCCAGCAGCTTGGCGGTGAGCTCCTACAATGAGCAGTTCTTC.

The genes are TRBV5-8 and TRBJ1-6; D ambiguous. The CDR3 loop spans 13 amino acids. Germline values: CDR1 SGHTS, CDR2 YDEGEE. Trimming cost V 0 bases and J 7 bases, with 5 bases left between them. CDR3 DNA: TGTGCCAGCAGCTTGGCAGGAAATTCACCCCTCCACTTT. Its protein product is CASSLAGNSPLHF.

The genes are TRBV19 and TRBJ2-3, with 8 bases matching TRBD2. The CDR3 runs 15 residues. Germline values: CDR1 LNHDA, CDR2 SQIVND (reference sequence). The V gene end was trimmed by 3 bases and the J gene end by 6 bases; junction bases not matched to a gene: 8. The CDR3: CASSIGGADSDTQYF. The CDR3 DNA follows: TGTGCCAGTAGTATCGGGGGGGCCGATTCGGATACGCAGTATTTT.

This chain joins TRBV27 and TRBJ2-3, with 8 nucleotides matching TRBD2. V lost 3 bases, J lost 0 bases, and 8 bases stayed unmatched. This CDR3 region has 17 residues. Germline assignment: CDR1 MNHEY and CDR2 SMNVEV (reference sequence). CDR3 residues: CASSFIWSGGSTDTQYF. The CDR3 DNA reads as TGTGCCAGCAGTTTTATCTGGAGCGGGGGCAGCACAGATACGCAGTATTTT.

The chain carries TRBV7-3 and TRBJ1-2; D might be TRBD1 (5 bases). This CDR3 has 16 amino acids. V lost 5 bases, J lost 1 base, and 17 bases lay in between. In germline, CDR1 is SGHTA, CDR2 FQGTGA. The CDR3 nucleotides read TGTGCCAGCAGCCCGGATTCTGCAGGGATTAACTATGGCTACACCTTC. It is translated as CASSPDSAGINYGYTF.

A remark on this clone: Other DNA sequences of this sample code for an identical CDR3. This chain links TRBV9 with TRBJ2-5; D not certain. V was trimmed by 0 bases and J by 5 bases, leaving 11 bases between them. This CDR3 contains 14 residues. In germline, CDR1 is SGDLS, CDR2 YYNGEE. CDR3 sequence reads: CASSVGSGGETQYF. CDR3 nucleotide sequence: TGTGCCAGCAGCGTAGGATCAGGTGGGGAGACCCAGTACTTC.

A single count supports this clone. The chain employs TRBV30 and TRBJ1-1; D perhaps matches TRBD1 (5 bases). The germline V gene has CDR1 GTSNPN and CDR2 SVGIG (reference sequence). The CDR3 is made up of 14 amino acids. The germline V and J ends were trimmed by 4 bases and 1 base, with 13 bases remaining between them. The CDR3 loop is CAWNSAGPNTEAFF. CDR3 bases: TGTGCCTGGAATTCAGCAGGGCCGAACACTGAAGCTTTCTTT. The whole variable domain, filled in from reference TRBV30 and TRBJ1-1, reads SQTIHQWPATLVQPVGSPLSLECTVEGTSNPNLYWYRQAAGRGLQLLFYSVGIGQISSEVPQNLSASRPQDRQFILSSKKLLLSDSGFYLCAWNSAGPNTEAFFGQGTRLTVV.

The chain carries TRBV2 and TRBJ1-3; tentatively, D is TRBD1 (5 bases). The CDR3 is 15 amino acids. V was shortened by 7 bases and J by 0 bases, with 13 bases between the two germline ends. Germline V CDR1 and CDR2: SNHLY, FYNNEI. The CDR3, as DNA: TGTGCCAGCATGACCCAGGGTCCCTCTGGAAACACCATATATTTT. It translates to CASMTQGPSGNTIYF.

This clone was seen a few times. The rearrangement joins TRBV10-1 to TRBJ1-5; D gene ambiguous. The CDR3 has 16 residues. Trimming shortened V by 7 bases and J by 8 bases, and 24 bases separated the two germline ends. Per germline, CDR1 WNHNN and CDR2 SYGVQD (reference sequence). In DNA form, the CDR3 reads TGCGCCAGCACCCCGGTCCCCTCATCCCCCGGGGAGCCCCAGCATTTT. As protein: CASTPVPSSPGEPQHF.